These 9 T cell receptor beta chains were sequenced from one sample in a study of blood T cell repertoires in COVID-19. Some clones are missing from TCRdb's copy, which holds only in-frame ones; the method was immunoSEQ multiplex PCR. The table has 150,000 or so clones, over 70% seen once. The sequenced sample consisted of peripheral blood. The origin of the receptors is a man of 80 years or more with acute or convalescent COVID-19.

The chain recombines TRBV27 with TRBJ1-1; tentative D call: TRBD1 (5 bases). There are 17 residues in the CDR3. CDR1 is MNHEY, CDR2 SMNVEV, per germline (reference sequence). Trimming removed 3 bases from V and 5 bases from J, with 22 bases in between. CDR3: CASSLGGYGMSGTEAFF. CDR3 bases: TGTGCCAGCAGTTTGGGGGGATACGGGATGTCTGGGACTGAAGCTTTCTTT.

CDR3 in amino acids: CASSYLTGEETQYF. The CDR3 DNA follows: TGTGCCAGCAGTTATCTCACCGGTGAAGAGACCCAGTACTTC. The chain carries TRBV6-2 or TRBV6-3 and TRBJ2-5; D is unresolved. The CDR3 sequence is 14 residues long. The V end was cut by 3 bases, the J end by 3 bases, with 11 bases between. Germline CDR1 MNHEY, CDR2 SVGEGT.

The chain uses TRBV6-5 and TRBJ2-1; maybe TRBD1 (5 bases). The CDR3 covers 14 residues. Deletions cut 5 bases from V and 3 bases from J, with 11 bases between. Germline assignment: CDR1 MNHEY and CDR2 SVGAGI. CDR3 coding DNA: TGTGCCAGCAGTAAGGGGTTGGGCTACAATGAGCAGTTCTTC. It is translated as CASSKGLGYNEQFF.

The V call is TRBV19, the J call TRBJ1-5; 10 bases line up with TRBD1. The CDR3 extends over 16 amino acids. From germline, CDR1 is LNHDA and CDR2 SQIVND (reference sequence). V lost 7 bases and J lost 3; bases outside the gene matches: 9. This CDR3 reads CASTPLGTGVNQPQHF. The CDR3 nucleotides are TGTGCCAGTACCCCTCTCGGGACAGGGGTCAATCAGCCCCAGCATTTT.

The V call is TRBV2, the J call TRBJ1-2; 9 nucleotides line up with TRBD1. The junction had 5 bases not matched to a gene; V was cut back by 2 bases and J by 1 base. This CDR3 has 16 residues. Germline V gene sequence: CDR1 SNHLY, CDR2 FYNNEI. CDR3 protein: CASSEQGQGLNYGYTF. CDR3 DNA: TGTGCCAGCAGTGAACAGGGACAGGGACTTAACTATGGCTACACCTTC.

The chain joins TRBV6-5 to TRBJ2-1; possibly TRBD1 for D (6 bases). V lost 9 bases and J lost 10, with 22 bases in between. The CDR3 consists of 14 residues. The V gene's germline CDR1 is MNHEY and CDR2 SVGAGI. The CDR3 DNA reads TGTGCCAGTACAAAAAAGAACAGGGAATTCGAGCAGTTCTTC. It codes for CASTKKNREFEQFF.

V gene TRBV6-5 combines with J gene TRBJ2-1, with a tentative D call TRBD1 (6 bases). CDR1 and CDR2 from the germline V gene are MNHEY and SVGAGI. The CDR3 is made up of 13 amino acids. V was cut by 7 bases and J by 9 bases, with 16 bases left in between. CDR3 in amino acids: CASKFRGSAEQFF. CDR3 DNA: TGTGCCAGCAAATTCAGGGGAAGTGCTGAGCAGTTCTTC.

In this sample, this clone turned up once. This chain connects TRBV9 to TRBJ2-1; 7 nucleotides agree with TRBD2. Trimming removed 7 bases from V and 0 bases from J; junction bases left unmatched: 4. The length of the CDR3 is 14 residues. Germline values: CDR1 SGDLS, CDR2 YYNGEE. Written as DNA, the CDR3 is TGTGCCAGCGGGGGAGGGTCCTCCTACAATGAGCAGTTCTTC. As protein: CASGGGSSYNEQFF.

V gene TRBV19 combines with J gene TRBJ2-3; D perhaps matches TRBD2 (7 bases). Germline V gene data show CDR1 as LNHDA and CDR2 as SQIVND (reference sequence). Trimming pared 7 bases from V and 1 base from J, leaving 15 bases between. The CDR3 totals 15 residues. The CDR3 spells CASKGGGLGTDTQYF. CDR3 bases: TGTGCCAGTAAGGGAGGGGGGCTCGGCACAGATACGCAGTATTTT.